The sequence of this TCR beta chain was determined in a study of T cell responses to AZD1222 COVID-19 vaccine. Study outcomes and limitations: Receipt of two AZD1222 doses was followed by a rise in Spike-specific TCR breadth and depth.

The table came from immunoSEQ multiplex PCR; TCRdb's copy has only in-frame clones and leaves some out. This sample yields fewer than 200,000 clones, of which around 90% are seen a single time; roughly 6% belongs to the top ten. About this clone: Its antigen is undetermined.

The receptor was isolated from an adult in good health. The specimen was peripheral blood, collected on day 0 of AZD1222 vaccination.

The CDR3 reads CASSVGQGSSGANVLTF. The CDR3 DNA reads TGTGCCAGCAGCGTCGGGCAGGGGAGCTCTGGGGCCAACGTCCTGACTTTC. The gene calls are TRBV9 and TRBJ2-6; tentatively, D is TRBD1 (6 bases). Germline V gene data show CDR1 as SGDLS and CDR2 as YYNGEE. Trimming took 2 bases from V and 0 from J, leaving 12 bases between them. This CDR3 has 17 residues.